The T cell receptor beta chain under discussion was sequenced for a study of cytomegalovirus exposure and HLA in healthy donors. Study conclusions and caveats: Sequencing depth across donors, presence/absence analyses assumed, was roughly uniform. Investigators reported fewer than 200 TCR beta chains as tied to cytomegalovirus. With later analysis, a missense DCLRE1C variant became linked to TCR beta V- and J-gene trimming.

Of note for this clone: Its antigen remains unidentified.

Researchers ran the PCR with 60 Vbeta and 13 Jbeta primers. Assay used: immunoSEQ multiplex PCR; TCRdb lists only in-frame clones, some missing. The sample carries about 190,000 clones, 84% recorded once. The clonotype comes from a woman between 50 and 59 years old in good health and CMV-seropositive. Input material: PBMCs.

For the CDR3, the DNA is TGTGCCAGCACAAACTCTGGAAACACCATATATTTT. Its protein is CASTNSGNTIYF. The J gene is TRBJ1-3, the V gene TRBV28; D unresolved. The CDR3 loop spans 12 amino acids. CDR1 and CDR2 (germline): MDHEN, SYDVKM. V shed 7 bases and J shed 0 bases, with 4 bases lying between them. The full variable domain, in which reference TRBV28 and TRBJ1-3 provide the parts outside the CDR3, is DVKVTQSSRYLVKRTGEKVFLECVQDMDHENMFWYRQDPGLGLRLIYFSYDVKMKEKGDIPEGYSVSREKKERFSLILESASTNQTSMYLCASTNSGNTIYFGEGSWLTVV.